The rows below give T cell receptor beta chains drawn from one sample of a study of shared clonotypes between healthy human individuals. TCRdb's table, derived via immunoSEQ multiplex PCR, lists solely in-frame clones and lacks some. The data show a few hundred thousand clones, roughly 95% seen once. Specimen: naive CD8+ T cells sorted from blood. All receptors derive from a woman in her thirties in good health. Each CDR3 is given with its conserved first and last residue. Fields, in order: V gene, J gene, D gene, clone size, CDR3 protein, CDR3 DNA. D genes are given only for firm matches. Some rows mark clone size as missing; the rest say once, few, many or name a class of expanded clone.

TRBV29-1	TRBJ2-7	-	-	CSVAEGTSYEQYF	TGCAGCGTTGCGGAGGGGACTTCCTACGAGCAGTACTTC
TRBV30	TRBJ1-1	-	-	CACAAESNTEAFF	TGTGCCTGCGCCGCAGAGTCGAACACTGAAGCTTTCTTT
TRBV19	TRBJ2-1	TRBD2	once	CASSGSGSLSSYNEQFF	TGTGCCAGTAGTGGTAGCGGGAGTCTTAGCTCCTACAATGAGCAGTTCTTC
TRBV27	TRBJ2-2	-	-	CASSLLGDGDTGELFF	TGTGCCAGCAGTTTACTGGGAGATGGTGACACCGGGGAGCTGTTTTTT
TRBV20-1	TRBJ2-3	-	-	CSANVDTQYF	TGCAGTGCTAACGTAGATACGCAGTATTTT
TRBV7-2	TRBJ2-7	TRBD2	-	CASSLILAGVEQYF	TGTGCCAGCAGCTTAATCCTAGCGGGAGTCGAGCAGTACTTC
TRBV14	TRBJ2-1	-	-	CASSRLQDSYNEQFF	TGTGCCAGCAGCAGGCTACAGGACTCCTACAATGAGCAGTTCTTC
TRBV29-1	TRBJ2-1	TRBD2	once	CSVDRREGNYNEQFF	TGCAGCGTGGACCGGCGGGAGGGGAACTACAATGAGCAGTTCTTC
TRBV9	TRBJ2-1	-	-	CASSVAQGKGNEQFF	TGTGCCAGCAGCGTAGCACAGGGTAAGGGGAATGAGCAGTTCTTC
TRBV27	TRBJ1-2	-	-	CASRPLRGVERDYGYTF	TGTGCCAGCAGGCCCCTTCGTGGTGTGGAAAGGGACTATGGCTACACCTTC
TRBV28	TRBJ2-7	-	-	CASSFSVGGGYEQYF	TGTGCCAGCAGTTTTAGTGTCGGGGGTGGGTACGAGCAGTACTTC
TRBV29-1	TRBJ2-1	TRBD2	-	CSVEQRLASEQFF	TGCAGCGTTGAACAACGACTAGCGAGTGAGCAGTTCTTC
TRBV15	TRBJ2-7	TRBD2	-	CATSREPRGSTYEQYF	TGTGCCACCAGCAGAGAACCCCGCGGGAGTACCTACGAGCAGTACTTC
TRBV11-2	TRBJ1-1	TRBD1	-	CASSLGPGQIMNTEAFF	TGTGCCAGCAGCTTAGGACCGGGACAGATAATGAACACTGAAGCTTTCTTT
TRBV28	TRBJ1-5	-	-	CASSFGLPGPQHF	TGTGCCAGCAGTTTTGGCCTCCCGGGGCCCCAGCATTTT
TRBV19	TRBJ2-1	-	once	CASQGTKYLYNEQFF	TGTGCCAGTCAAGGCACCAAATATCTCTACAATGAGCAGTTCTTC
TRBV28	TRBJ2-1	TRBD2	-	CASSWTSYLSGEQFF	TGTGCCAGCAGTTGGACTAGCTATCTATCAGGGGAGCAGTTCTTC
TRBV6-6	TRBJ2-2	-	-	CASSYLTTGELFF	TGTGCCAGCAGTTACCTAACCACCGGGGAGCTGTTTTTT
TRBV9	TRBJ1-3	-	-	CASSPWTASGNTIYF	TGTGCCAGCAGCCCCTGGACGGCCTCTGGAAACACCATATATTTT
TRBV9	TRBJ2-3	-	-	CASSEGGDTDTQYF	TGTGCCAGCAGCGAGGGGGGGGACACAGATACGCAGTATTTT
TRBV5-6	TRBJ2-7	-	-	CASSLGWINEQYF	TGTGCCAGCAGCCTGGGGTGGATCAACGAGCAGTACTTC
TRBV5-1	TRBJ1-1	-	-	CASSLGPLGSTEAFF	TGCGCCAGCAGCTTGGGACCCCTCGGAAGTACTGAAGCTTTCTTT
TRBV18	TRBJ2-5	TRBD2	-	CASSPLRPTSGRAETQYF	TGTGCCAGCTCACCACTCAGGCCGACTAGCGGGAGGGCAGAGACCCAGTACTTC
TRBV9	TRBJ2-1	TRBD1	-	CASSAGTGVLNEQFF	TGTGCCAGCAGCGCCGGGACAGGGGTTTTGAATGAGCAGTTCTTC
TRBV7-6	TRBJ1-2	TRBD1	-	CASSLRGGQGYLSNYGYTF	TGTGCCAGCAGCTTAAGGGGGGGACAGGGGTATTTATCTAACTATGGCTACACCTTC
TRBV19	TRBJ2-7	TRBD1	-	CASSKGQTYEQYF	TGTGCCAGTAGTAAGGGACAGACCTACGAGCAGTACTTC
TRBV30	TRBJ2-1	-	-	CAWSPSNEQFF	TGTGCCTGGAGCCCGAGCAATGAGCAGTTCTTC
TRBV11-2	TRBJ2-7	-	-	CASSSISGSYEQYF	TGTGCCAGCAGCTCAATTTCAGGGAGCTACGAGCAGTACTTC
TRBV7-9	TRBJ1-4	-	-	CASSLAGSQEKLFF	TGTGCCAGCAGCTTAGCCGGGTCCCAGGAAAAACTGTTTTTT
TRBV28	TRBJ2-1	TRBD1	-	CASSLQGAYNEQFF	TGTGCCAGCAGTCTTCAGGGGGCCTACAATGAGCAGTTCTTC
TRBV9	TRBJ2-1	TRBD1	few	CASRGQPANEQFF	TGTGCCAGCAGGGGACAGCCTGCCAATGAGCAGTTCTTC
TRBV27	TRBJ2-5	-	-	CASSLSIQETQYF	TGTGCCAGCAGTTTGAGCATACAAGAGACCCAGTACTTC
TRBV27	TRBJ2-7	-	-	CASSSPSAADSYEQYF	TGTGCCAGCAGTTCCCCCTCGGCTGCCGATTCCTACGAGCAGTACTTC
TRBV27	TRBJ1-4	TRBD1	-	CASSSQGADEKLFF	TGTGCCAGCAGTAGTCAGGGGGCGGATGAAAAACTGTTTTTT
TRBV25-1	TRBJ2-7	-	-	CASSTRSSYEQYF	TGTGCCAGCAGTACCAGGAGCTCCTACGAGCAGTACTTC
TRBV29-1	TRBJ1-2	-	-	CSVVLTDGYTF	TGCAGCGTTGTACTTACAGATGGCTACACCTTC
TRBV30	TRBJ2-4	-	once	CAWRDPLAKNIQYF	TGTGCCTGGAGGGACCCACTAGCCAAAAACATTCAGTACTTC